The 13 T cell receptor beta chains presented below share a single source sample, sequenced in a study of control samples from healthy donors and cancer patients. Generated by immunoSEQ multiplex PCR, the TCRdb table keeps only in-frame clones and is missing some. The table lists 90,000 to 150,000 clones, around 88% of them singletons. The sample consisted of blood. The receptors derive from a man aged 35-49 years in good health.

This clone came up a few times. The chain is built from TRBV11-2 and TRBJ1-5; 9 bases map to TRBD1. Losses at the gene ends were 1 base for V and 7 bases for J; bases not matched to a gene: 8. Germline loops: CDR1 SGHAT, CDR2 FQNNGV. CDR3 length: 16 amino acids. The CDR3 DNA is TGTGCCAGCAGCTTAGGGGGGGGACAGGGTGGCCAGCCCCAGCATTTT. This gives the protein CASSLGGGQGGQPQHF.

The rearrangement joins TRBV3-1 (or the pseudogene TRBV3-2) to TRBJ1-6; no reliable D call. With 6 bases removed from V and 10 bases from J, the gap between germline ends came to 10 bases. This CDR3 spans 12 amino acids. Germline loops: CDR1 LGHDT, CDR2 YNNKEL (reference sequence). DNA of the CDR3: TGTGCCAGCAGAAATGCGAACTCACCCCTCCACTTT. Its translation: CASRNANSPLHF.

V gene TRBV19 combines with J gene TRBJ1-5; the match to TRBD1 covers 7 bases. The germline CDR1 and CDR2 sequences are LNHDA and SQIVND (reference sequence). Germline trimming cut 3 bases from V and 9 bases from J; bases unmatched to any gene: 11. The CDR3 spans 15 residues. The DNA of the CDR3 is TGTGCCAGTAGTATCCCCGGACAGGCTGTCGGGCCCCAGCATTTT. This codes for CASSIPGQAVGPQHF.

The J gene is TRBJ1-6, the V gene TRBV9, with TRBD1 matching over 7 bases. The CDR3 has 14 residues. Trimming at V came to 4 bases and at J to 8 bases, leaving 6 bases not matched to a gene. Germline V lookup: CDR1 SGDLS, CDR2 YYNGEE. CDR3 in DNA: TGTGCCAGCAGCCGGACAGGCCGGGATTCACCCCTCCACTTT. Translated, it gives CASSRTGRDSPLHF.

This clone was seen a single time. J is TRBJ1-5 and V is TRBV12-3 or TRBV12-4; no firm D call. The CDR3 covers 13 residues. The V and J ends lost 3 bases and 3 bases respectively, with 6 bases between them. The CDR3 bases are TGTGCCAGCAGTTTCCGGGTCAATCAGCCCCAGCATTTT. It specifies CASSFRVNQPQHF.

The chain carries TRBV6-5 and TRBJ2-7; 8 bases are shared with TRBD2. The CDR3 sequence is 15 residues long. Germline-derived CDR1 and CDR2 are MNHEY and SVGAGI. V was clipped by 2 bases and J by 2 bases; unmatched bases: 5. The CDR3 spells CASSYRAGGTYEQYF. The CDR3 DNA reads as TGTGCCAGCAGTTACCGGGCGGGGGGAACCTACGAGCAGTACTTC.

V is TRBV18 and J is TRBJ1-5; D call uncertain. The germline CDR1 and CDR2 sequences are KGHSH and LQKENI. This CDR3 has 15 residues. Trimming pared 1 base from V and 3 bases from J, leaving 10 bases between. The CDR3, as DNA: TGTGCCAGCTCACCACAGAAGGGCAACAATCAGCCCCAGCATTTT. This sequence encodes CASSPQKGNNQPQHF.

This sequence joins TRBV25-1 and TRBJ2-1; perhaps TRBD1 as D (10 bases). V was trimmed by 4 bases and J by 1 base, leaving 20 bases between them. The CDR3 contains 18 residues. Germline V gives CDR1 MGHDK, CDR2 SYGVNS. CDR3 amino acids: CASSAASGDRGSYNEQFF. DNA for the CDR3: TGTGCCAGCAGTGCGGCTAGCGGGGACAGGGGTTCCTACAATGAGCAGTTCTTC.

In this sample, this clone turned up a few times. The chain joins TRBV2 to TRBJ1-5; D is perhaps TRBD1 (5 bases). This CDR3 spans 17 amino acids. CDR1 is SNHLY and CDR2 is FYNNEI in the germline V gene. Between the trimmed V and J ends, which lost 7 bases and 2 bases, there was a span of 21 bases. The DNA for the CDR3 is TGTGCCAGCACCCGCGAGGACTCCCCGGGGGGCAATCAGCCCCAGCATTTT. Translating it yields CASTREDSPGGNQPQHF.

J is TRBJ2-7 and V is TRBV5-1, with D possibly TRBD2 on 6 matching bases. Germline lookup yields CDR1 SGHRS and CDR2 YFSETQ. V shed 0 bases and J shed 6 bases, with 10 bases lying between them. The CDR3 runs 13 residues. The CDR3 region is CASSLEVGLEQYF. In nucleotides, the CDR3 is TGCGCCAGCAGCTTGGAGGTGGGACTCGAGCAGTACTTC.

The chain employs TRBV27 and TRBJ2-7; the match to TRBD1 covers 8 bases. Trimming cost V 5 bases and J 8 bases; bases outside gene matches: 20. In germline, CDR1 is MNHEY, CDR2 SMNVEV (reference sequence). The CDR3 spans 17 residues. The CDR3 here is CASSPRSGQGWSYQQYF. DNA of the CDR3: TGTGCCAGCAGTCCAAGGAGCGGACAGGGCTGGTCATATCAGCAGTACTTC.

The V gene is TRBV5-6, the J gene TRBJ1-4; D perhaps matches TRBD1 (5 bases). CDR3 length equals 16 residues. Deletions cut 4 bases from V and 3 bases from J, with 16 bases between. The germline gives CDR1 SGHDT, CDR2 YYEEEE. The CDR3 DNA reads TGTGCCAGCAGCCTGCCCGGGGCGGCGGCTAATGAAAAACTGTTTTTT. This codes for CASSLPGAAANEKLFF. The full variable domain, with the rest looked up from reference TRBV5-6 and TRBJ1-4, is DAGVTQSPTHLIKTRGQQVTLRCSPKSGHDTVSWYQQALGQGPQFIFQYYEEEERQRGNFPDRFSGHQFPNYSSELNVNALLLGDSALYLCASSLPGAAANEKLFFGSGTQLSVL.

The chain is built from TRBV19 and TRBJ1-5; tentatively, D is TRBD1 (6 bases). CDR1 is LNHDA, CDR2 SQIVND, per germline (reference sequence). The CDR3 covers 16 residues. Trimming took 6 bases from V and 1 from J, leaving 16 bases between them. DNA for the CDR3: TGTGCCAGTAGCCCACTCGGGGGCGGAAGCAATCAGCCCCAGCATTTT. This codes for CASSPLGGGSNQPQHF.